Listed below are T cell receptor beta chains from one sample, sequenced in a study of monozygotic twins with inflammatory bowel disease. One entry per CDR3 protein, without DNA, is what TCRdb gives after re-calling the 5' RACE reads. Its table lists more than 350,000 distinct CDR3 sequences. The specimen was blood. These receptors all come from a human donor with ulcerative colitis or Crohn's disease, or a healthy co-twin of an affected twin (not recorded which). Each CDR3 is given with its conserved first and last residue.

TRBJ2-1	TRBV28	CASTGLPRYNEQFF
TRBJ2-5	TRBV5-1	CASSLYEGKETQYF
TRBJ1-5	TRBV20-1	CSARNRDQPQHF
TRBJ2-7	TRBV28	CASSSGQGQYF
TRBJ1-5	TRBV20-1	CSARGQGTGSNQPQHF
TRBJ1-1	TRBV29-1	CSVSGGGTEAFF
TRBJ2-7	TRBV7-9	CASRSGTEAYEQYF
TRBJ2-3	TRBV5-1	CASSLGASRTTDTQYF
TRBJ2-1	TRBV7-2	CASSLPETSGRAAWRNEQFF
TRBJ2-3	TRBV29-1	CSVERGESGTQYF
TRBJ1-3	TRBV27	CASSLTGGNTIYF
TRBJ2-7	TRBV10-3	CAISGASYEQYF
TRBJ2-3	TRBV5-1	CASSRTGGVGTDTQYF
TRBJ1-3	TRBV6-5	CASSYSGGTQGSGNTIYF
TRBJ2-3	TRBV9	CASQPGGTDTQYF
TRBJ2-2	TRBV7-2	CASIPISRGGTGELFF